This T cell receptor beta chain is from a study of T cell repertoires in cytomegalovirus infection. Study as a whole: It was the public TCR beta signatures that indicated both CMV infection and matching HLA type. Study-level results: Public TCR beta family frequency separated CMV-and-HLA carriers, including in an independent cohort. Ex vivo, HLA-C-restricted CMV-specific TCR beta clonotypes prevailed over the rest of the response.

This clonotype was seen repeatedly, ten times or more. The antigen is unknown. Germline assignment: CDR1 SGHVS and CDR2 FNYEAQ. V lost 5 bases and J lost 6, with 17 bases in between. This CDR3 is 15 amino acids long. Each CDR3 protein gets one entry after TCRdb re-called the reads with MiXCR. Of 300,000 to 400,000 distinct CDR3 sequences in the sample, approximately 18% were seen once. The sequence was obtained from a human donor in good health (CMV status not recorded). Some clones in this sample may be carry-over from other donors' samples. The V call is TRBV7-6, the J call TRBJ1-5, with D tentatively TRBD1 (6 bases). The sequencing sample was made of PBMCs. The CDR3: CASSKLRDNTQPQHF. The CDR3 DNA sequence: TGTGCCAGCAGCAAATTAAGGGACAACACTCAGCCCCAGCATTTT.